This TCR beta chain was captured in a study of identical twins. Study-level findings and limits: Twin sharing of out-of-frame TCR alpha was underestimated by models in monozygotic pairs. Beta out-of-frame sequences showed weaker excess twin sharing.

Healthy Caucasians supplied all donations. This clonotype has only a few counts. The antigen is undetermined. The CDR3 contains 15 residues. The J segment lost 13 bases and the V segment lost 5 bases, leaving 16 bases of the junction unmatched. Through template switching, a universal primer site was introduced, and the cDNA contained unique molecular identifiers. TCRdb reanalysed the 5' RACE reads using MiXCR and keeps one entry per CDR3 protein. The sample has hundreds of thousands of distinct CDR3 sequences, less than 7% seen once. The J gene is TRBJ2-1, the V gene TRBV12-3 or TRBV12-4; 8 nucleotides line up with TRBD1. The TCR was taken from a man aged 18-30 years in good health. Material: naive T cells sorted from blood. The CDR3 here is CASSEPSRGRRVQFF. In DNA, the CDR3 is TGTGCCAGCAGTGAACCGTCCAGGGGGCGCCGGGTTCAGTTCTTC.